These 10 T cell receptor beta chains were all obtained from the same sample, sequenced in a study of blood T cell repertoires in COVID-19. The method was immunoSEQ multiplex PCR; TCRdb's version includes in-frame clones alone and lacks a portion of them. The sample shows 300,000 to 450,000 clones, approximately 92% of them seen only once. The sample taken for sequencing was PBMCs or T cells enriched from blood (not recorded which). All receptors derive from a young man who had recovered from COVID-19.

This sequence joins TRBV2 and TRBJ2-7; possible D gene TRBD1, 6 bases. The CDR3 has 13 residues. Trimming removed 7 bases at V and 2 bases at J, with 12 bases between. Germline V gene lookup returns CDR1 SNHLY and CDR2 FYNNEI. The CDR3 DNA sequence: TGTGCCAGCAATAAGGGGGAAACCTACGAGCAGTACTTC. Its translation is CASNKGETYEQYF.

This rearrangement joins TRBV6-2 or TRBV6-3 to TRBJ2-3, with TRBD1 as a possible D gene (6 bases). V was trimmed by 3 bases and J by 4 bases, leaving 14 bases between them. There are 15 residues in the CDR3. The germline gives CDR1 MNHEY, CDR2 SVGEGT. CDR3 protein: CASSYRQQGADTQYF. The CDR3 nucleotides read TGTGCCAGCAGTTATCGTCAACAGGGTGCAGATACGCAGTATTTT.

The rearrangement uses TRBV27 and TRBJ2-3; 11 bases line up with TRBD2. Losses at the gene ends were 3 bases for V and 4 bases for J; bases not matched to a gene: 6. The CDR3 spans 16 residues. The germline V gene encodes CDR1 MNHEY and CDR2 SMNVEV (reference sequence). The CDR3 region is CASSLVAGGFPDTQYF. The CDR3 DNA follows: TGTGCCAGCAGTTTGGTAGCGGGGGGGTTTCCAGATACGCAGTATTTT.

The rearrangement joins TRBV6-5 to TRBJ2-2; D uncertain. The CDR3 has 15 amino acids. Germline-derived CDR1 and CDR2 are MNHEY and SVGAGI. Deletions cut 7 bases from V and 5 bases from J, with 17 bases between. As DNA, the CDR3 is TGTGCCAGCACCTCCCCTCCGCTGAGGACCGGGGAGCTGTTTTTT. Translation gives CASTSPPLRTGELFF.

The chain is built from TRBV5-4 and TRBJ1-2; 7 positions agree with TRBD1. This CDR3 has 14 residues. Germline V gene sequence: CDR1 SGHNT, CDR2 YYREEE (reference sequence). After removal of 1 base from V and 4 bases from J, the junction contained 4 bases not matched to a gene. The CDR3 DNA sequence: TGTGCCAGCAGCTTGACAGGGGCTCGCTATGGCTACACCTTC. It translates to CASSLTGARYGYTF.

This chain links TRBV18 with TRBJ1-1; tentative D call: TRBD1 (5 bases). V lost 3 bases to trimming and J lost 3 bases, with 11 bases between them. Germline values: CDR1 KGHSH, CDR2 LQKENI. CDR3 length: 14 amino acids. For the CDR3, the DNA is TGTGCCAGCTCACCTTCAGGGTGGGACACTGAAGCTTTCTTT. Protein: CASSPSGWDTEAFF.

The CDR3 coding sequence is TGTGCCAGCAGTTTATTCGGGAACGGGGAGCTGTTTTTT. Translating gives CASSLFGNGELFF. This chain joins TRBV27 and TRBJ2-2; D perhaps matches TRBD2 (5 bases). The germline V and J ends were trimmed by 1 base and 7 bases, with 7 bases remaining between them. In germline, CDR1 is MNHEY, CDR2 SMNVEV (reference sequence). This CDR3 is built from 13 residues.

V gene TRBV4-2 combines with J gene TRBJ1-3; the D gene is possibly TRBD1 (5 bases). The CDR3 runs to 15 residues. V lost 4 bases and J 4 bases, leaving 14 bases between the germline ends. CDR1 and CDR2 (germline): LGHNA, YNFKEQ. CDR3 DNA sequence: TGTGCCAGCAGCCCAACAGGTATAAGCGGAAACACCATATATTTT. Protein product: CASSPTGISGNTIYF.

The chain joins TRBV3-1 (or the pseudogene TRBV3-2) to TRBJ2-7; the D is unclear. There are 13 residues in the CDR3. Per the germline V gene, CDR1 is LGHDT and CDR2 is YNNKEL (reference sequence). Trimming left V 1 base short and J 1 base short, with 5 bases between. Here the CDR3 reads CASSQGVSYEQYF. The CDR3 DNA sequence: TGTGCCAGCAGCCAAGGCGTGTCCTACGAGCAGTACTTC.

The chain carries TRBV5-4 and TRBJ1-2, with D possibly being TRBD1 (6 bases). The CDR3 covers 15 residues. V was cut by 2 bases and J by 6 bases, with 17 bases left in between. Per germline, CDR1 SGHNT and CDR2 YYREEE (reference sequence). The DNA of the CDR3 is TGTGCCAGCAGCTTAAGGGGGGGCGGGTGGAATGGCTACACCTTC. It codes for CASSLRGGGWNGYTF.